The TCR beta chain described here comes from a study of OX40 agonist ivuxolimab in advanced cancers. In the study overall: The costimulatory receptor OX40 (CD134) was targeted by ivuxolimab, a fully human IgG2 agonistic monoclonal antibody. Intravenous ivuxolimab was administered to patients every 2 weeks at six dose levels: 0.01, 0.1, 0.3, 1.5, 3 and 10 mg/kg. Among the 50 to 55 dose-escalation patients, around 19 had hepatocellular carcinoma, roughly 15 melanoma, 9 renal cell carcinoma and 9 head and neck cancer. A male proportion of around 80% and a mean age of approximately 62 years, ranging from about 20 to 80, were recorded for the dose-escalation cohort. Patients were allowed to have had prior anti-PD-1, anti-PD-L1 or anti-CTLA-4 therapy, and less than 45% of the dose-escalation patients had previously received checkpoint inhibitors. Three dose-escalation patients achieved partial responses, one with hepatocellular carcinoma and two with cutaneous melanoma. Peripheral TCRbeta sequencing aimed to test whether ivuxolimab altered TCR sequence diversity and caused clonal T-cell expansion. The paper reports the monotherapy dose-escalation portion (N ≈ 50 patients) of the phase I ivuxolimab trial. What the authors observed across the whole study: In the 0.1-3.0 mg/kg groups, partial responders were among the patients with the lowest normalized peripheral clonal expansion, particularly in CD8+ T cells. Low levels of normalized T-cell clonal expansion were also seen in some patients who did not respond. The antigen specificity of the peripheral T cells that underwent clonal expansion was not determined. Clonal expansion of both CD4+ and CD8+ blood T cells was observed from baseline to week 6 at doses 0.1 to 3.0 mg/kg. After ivuxolimab, CD8+ T cells had more expanded clones than CD4+ T cells on average.

The trial excluded patients who had a history of autoimmune disease or who were on systemic immunosuppression. In every dose cohort, peripheral blood was drawn for TCR sequencing at baseline, cycle 4 day 1, and cycle 7 day 1. Samples were obtained from an open-label, multicenter, first-in-human phase I dose-escalation trial of ivuxolimab. Adults with locally advanced or metastatic melanoma, renal cell, hepatocellular, or head and neck squamous cell carcinoma were enrolled in the trial. CD4+ and CD8+ T cells were sorted separately from peripheral blood before TCR sequencing. Genomic DNA was extracted from sorted cells for sequencing of the TCRbeta CDR3 region. TCRbeta CDR3 regions were sequenced using the immunoSEQ Assay. TCRdb took over this immuneACCESS table, retaining in-frame rearrangements with V and J assigned. Such tables are incomplete; in checked studies, under half of the missing clones stem from an unresolved V gene, and the remainder is unexplained. Within this sample are tens of thousands of clones, with just over 85% of them counted one time only. The ten top clones hold roughly 0.8% of the sample.

Points on this clone: Its recognized antigen is unknown. One base away there is no much larger clone; base qualities are not given.

The source material was CD4+ or CD8+ T cells sorted from blood, sampled in a trial of the OX40 agonist ivuxolimab. This clonotype was sampled from an adult with an advanced solid tumor such as melanoma, head and neck, liver or kidney cancer.

For the CDR3, the sequence is CASGDRRNTIYF. The nucleotide sequence reads TGTGCCAGCGGGGACAGGCGAAACACCATATATTTT. Here the chain combines TRBV21-1 and TRBJ1-3; the table calls TRBD1, which could not be checked here. TRBV21-1 is termed a pseudogene. Including cysteine and phenylalanine, the CDR3 has 12 amino acids. Of all the DNA, just the CDR3 is kept, 36 bases in frame from base 1.